This T cell receptor beta chain was sequenced during a study of T-cell memory formation after mild COVID-19. This clonotype was seen a few times. V lost 0 bases and J lost 9; bases outside the gene matches: 7. The CDR3 covers 15 residues. Germline CDR1 MNHEY, CDR2 SVGAGI. TCRdb independently ran MiXCR on the 5' RACE reads; one entry per CDR3 protein. This table has around 300,000 distinct CDR3 sequences, approximately 18% appearing once. The origin of this receptor is a man between 18 and 29 years old who had mild COVID-19 (a few samples of this study predate the infection). Cell type and time point are not known. The rearrangement uses TRBV6-5 and TRBJ2-1; 8 nucleotides align to TRBD2. The material sequenced was PBMCs or a T cell subset sorted from them (not recorded which). The CDR3 coding sequence is TGTGCCAGCAGTTACTCGATTGGACTAGCCACTGAGCAGTTCTTC. This codes for CASSYSIGLATEQFF.